Shown below are 30 T cell receptor beta chains from a single sample sequenced in a study of PD-1 blockade in mismatch repair-deficient tumors. The table came from immunoSEQ multiplex PCR; TCRdb's copy has only in-frame clones and leaves some out. The sample yields just under 65,000 clones, about 91% seen once. The sequenced sample was peripheral blood, obtained 52 weeks after starting pembrolizumab. The receptors were gathered from an adult with mismatch repair-deficient cancer.

The chain recombines TRBV30 with TRBJ2-3; 9 bases agree with TRBD2. The CDR3 contains 13 residues. The germline gives CDR1 GTSNPN, CDR2 SVGIG (reference sequence). V shed 4 bases and J 10 bases; nucleotides not matched to a gene: 9. CDR3 DNA: TGTGCCTGGACTAGCGGGAATGTCGCTGCGCAGTATTTT. Its translation is CAWTSGNVAAQYF.

CDR3: CASIPVAGWSYEQYF. The CDR3 nucleotides read TGTGCCAGCATCCCAGTAGCAGGGTGGTCCTACGAGCAGTACTTC. The rearrangement links TRBV6-1 to TRBJ2-7; possible D gene TRBD1, 5 bases. The CDR3 contains 15 residues. Looked up from germline, CDR1 is MNHNS and CDR2 is SASEGT. V was clipped by 7 bases and J by 1 base, with 17 bases between them.

The chain carries TRBV6-5 and TRBJ2-7; D may correspond to TRBD1 or TRBD2 (5 bases each). The germline CDR1 and CDR2 sequences are MNHEY and SVGAGI. There are 14 residues in the CDR3. V lost 6 bases and J 2 bases, leaving 14 bases between the germline ends. In DNA form, the CDR3 reads TGTGCCAGCAGAAGACAGAGGGTTCCCTACGAGCAGTACTTC. Its protein is CASRRQRVPYEQYF.

The chain has TRBV7-7 and TRBJ2-1, with TRBD2 matching 7 bases. The CDR3 runs to 16 residues. Germline V gene data show CDR1 as SSHAT and CDR2 as FNYEAQ (reference sequence). J was trimmed by 2 bases and V by 2 bases; bases with no gene match: 6. In nucleotides, the CDR3 is TGTGCCAGCAGCTTAATATCGGGAGGCGCCTACAATGAGCAGTTCTTC. Residues: CASSLISGGAYNEQFF. Using reference TRBV7-7 and TRBJ2-1 for the parts outside the CDR3, the full variable domain is GAGVSQSPRYKVTKRGQDVTLRCDPISSHATLYWYQQALGQGPEFLTYFNYEAQPDKSGLPSDRFSAERPEGSISTLTIQRTEQRDSAMYRCASSLISGGAYNEQFFGPGTRLTVL.

The V call is TRBV2, the J call TRBJ1-5; no reliable D call. V was clipped by 3 bases and J by 5 bases, with 11 bases between them. This CDR3 is 14 amino acids long. Germline assignment: CDR1 SNHLY and CDR2 FYNNEI. CDR3 protein: CASSEVGGDQPQHF. The DNA of the CDR3 is TGTGCCAGCAGTGAGGTCGGCGGGGATCAGCCCCAGCATTTT.

V is TRBV5-1 and J is TRBJ2-3; 9 bases map to TRBD1. CDR1 and CDR2 from the germline V gene are SGHRS and YFSETQ. The CDR3 has 16 residues. With 2 bases clipped from V and 6 bases from J, the junction kept 10 bases outside the gene matches. Here the CDR3 reads CASSFAGTGYSDTQYF. DNA of the CDR3: TGCGCCAGCAGCTTCGCCGGGACAGGGTATTCGGATACGCAGTATTTT.

This clone occurred once. The chain carries TRBV4-3 and TRBJ2-5; a weak D match, TRBD2 (7 bases). The CDR3 extends over 16 amino acids. V lost 0 bases to trimming and J lost 5 bases, with 16 bases between them. Germline V gene sequence: CDR1 LGHNA, CDR2 YSLEER. The CDR3 region has the DNA TGCGCCAGCAGCCAAGATAGGGGGGGCGTGGGGGAGACCCAGTACTTC. Translating it yields CASSQDRGGVGETQYF.

The chain employs TRBV5-1 and TRBJ2-5; D unclear. The CDR3 totals 13 residues. Looked up from germline, CDR1 is SGHRS and CDR2 is YFSETQ. Trimming cost V 2 bases and J 5 bases, with 10 bases left between them. This CDR3 reads CASSLRHLETQYF. CDR3 in DNA: TGCGCCAGCAGCTTACGACACTTGGAGACCCAGTACTTC. Full variable domain (missing parts from reference TRBV5-1 and TRBJ2-5): KAGVTQTPRYLIKTRGQQVTLSCSPISGHRSVSWYQQTPGQGLQFLFEYFSETQRNKGNFPGRFSGRQFSNSRSEMNVSTLELGDSALYLCASSLRHLETQYFGPGTRLLVL.

The chain combines TRBV19 with TRBJ2-1; 16 nucleotides line up with TRBD2. With V trimmed by 9 bases and J by 5 bases, 10 bases remained unmatched. CDR1 and CDR2 from the germline V gene are LNHDA and SQIVND (reference sequence). The CDR3 loop spans 17 amino acids. The CDR3 region is CASVGTSGRGGNNEQFF. The CDR3 DNA is TGTGCCAGCGTAGGGACTAGCGGGAGGGGGGGAAACAATGAGCAGTTCTTC.

The rearrangement links TRBV11-3 to TRBJ1-4; D is perhaps TRBD1 (5 bases). V gave up 5 bases and J gave up 7 bases, with 11 bases separating them. The germline gives CDR1 SGHNT, CDR2 YENEEA. This CDR3 has 13 amino acids. The CDR3 region is CASSLTGAEKLFF. The CDR3 bases are TGTGCCAGCAGCCTTACCGGGGCTGAAAAACTGTTTTTT.

The count of this clone is one. The chain carries TRBV5-4 and TRBJ1-1; 7 bases fit TRBD1. Germline CDR1 reads SGHNT; CDR2 reads YYREEE (reference sequence). This CDR3 spans 14 amino acids. Trimming cost V 5 bases and J 2 bases; bases outside gene matches: 6. The DNA of the CDR3 is TGTGCCAGCAGTTACAGGGGACTCAACACTGAAGCTTTCTTT. This translates into CASSYRGLNTEAFF.

The chain joins TRBV18 to TRBJ1-1; D gene uncertain. Germline V gives CDR1 KGHSH, CDR2 LQKENI. This CDR3 has 15 residues. V was clipped by 3 bases and J by 7 bases, with 18 bases between them. CDR3 DNA: TGTGCCAGCTCACCTAGAGAGGCCTCCGAAAATGAAGCTTTCTTT. Residues: CASSPREASENEAFF. The complete variable domain, with remaining parts taken from reference TRBV18 and TRBJ1-1, reads NAGVMQNPRHLVRRRGQEARLRCSPMKGHSHVYWYRQLPEEGLKFMVYLQKENIIDESGMPKERFSAEFPKEGPSILRIQQVVRGDSAAYFCASSPREASENEAFFGQGTRLTVV.

This clone came up once. This rearrangement joins TRBV27 to TRBJ2-3; D uncertain. V lost 0 bases to trimming and J lost 3 bases, with 10 bases between them. Germline lookup yields CDR1 MNHEY and CDR2 SMNVEV (reference sequence). There are 15 residues in the CDR3. The CDR3 DNA is TGTGCCAGCAGTTTATCCCCCCTCGGGACAGATACGCAGTATTTT. Translating gives CASSLSPLGTDTQYF.

The chain recombines TRBV13 with TRBJ2-1; no clear D gene. In germline, CDR1 is PRHDT, CDR2 FYEKMQ (reference sequence). The CDR3 consists of 17 residues. V was trimmed by 4 bases and J by 0 bases, leaving 16 bases between them. The CDR3 protein is CASSSTGSSPSYNEQFF. In DNA, the CDR3 is TGTGCCAGCAGCTCAACCGGCAGTTCGCCCTCCTACAATGAGCAGTTCTTC.

Comment on this clone: Germline and junction disagree at one end, which may indicate a read error. The chain combines TRBV6-1 with TRBJ2-7, with a possible D match to TRBD2 (7 bases). Looked up from germline, CDR1 is MNHNS and CDR2 is SASEGT. This CDR3 region has 14 residues. For the CDR3, the DNA is TGTGCCATCAGTGAGTACGAGGGGGGGAACGAGCAGTACTTC. Protein product: CAISEYEGGNEQYF.

This clone has just one count. The J gene is TRBJ1-2, the V gene TRBV5-1; D is undetermined. CDR3 length: 14 amino acids. V was clipped by 0 bases and J by 4 bases, with 10 bases between them. Germline V gene sequence: CDR1 SGHRS, CDR2 YFSETQ. CDR3 DNA sequence: TGCGCCAGCAGCTTGGAACAGCCACGCTATGGCTACACCTTC. Its translation is CASSLEQPRYGYTF.

This clone has only one observation. The chain couples TRBV2 to TRBJ2-7; the D is unclear. CDR3 size: 11 residues. CDR1 and CDR2 from the germline V gene are SNHLY and FYNNEI. With 6 bases removed from V and 0 bases from J, the gap between germline ends came to 3 bases. CDR3 nucleotides: TGTGCCAGCAGCCACTCCTACGAGCAGTACTTC. It encodes CASSHSYEQYF.

The CDR3 DNA reads TGTGCCAGCAGTACTCCGGACAGCTACGAGCAGTACTTC. As protein: CASSTPDSYEQYF. The chain joins TRBV6-1 to TRBJ2-7; TRBD1 is a possible D gene (6 bases). The CDR3 is 13 amino acids. V gave up 5 bases and J gave up 3 bases, with 11 bases separating them. Germline CDR1 reads MNHNS; CDR2 reads SASEGT.

The V call is TRBV4-1, the J call TRBJ2-5, with D maybe TRBD1 (6 bases). CDR1 and CDR2 (germline): MGHRA, YSYEKL. The CDR3 contains 14 residues. Trimming removed 3 bases at V and 4 bases at J, with 12 bases between. CDR3 bases: TGCGCCAGCAGCCAGGGGGCGGTAGGAGAGACCCAGTACTTC. This gives the protein CASSQGAVGETQYF.

The chain couples TRBV4-3 to TRBJ2-1, with 11 nucleotides matching TRBD2. Germline trimming cut 4 bases from V and 7 bases from J; bases unmatched to any gene: 3. This CDR3 region has 14 residues. Looked up from germline, CDR1 is LGHNA and CDR2 is YSLEER. The CDR3 sequence: CASSRTSGRNEQFF. As DNA, the CDR3 is TGCGCCAGCAGCCGCACTAGCGGGAGAAATGAGCAGTTCTTC.

The chain carries TRBV5-1 and TRBJ2-7; a weak D match, TRBD1 (6 bases). V gave up 4 bases and J gave up 2 bases, with 16 bases separating them. The CDR3 loop spans 15 amino acids. CDR1 and CDR2 from the germline V gene are SGHRS and YFSETQ. The chain's CDR3 is CASSPRAGQTYEQYF. The CDR3 DNA sequence: TGCGCCAGCAGCCCCCGAGCCGGACAGACCTACGAGCAGTACTTC. The whole variable domain, filled in from reference TRBV5-1 and TRBJ2-7, reads KAGVTQTPRYLIKTRGQQVTLSCSPISGHRSVSWYQQTPGQGLQFLFEYFSETQRNKGNFPGRFSGRQFSNSRSEMNVSTLELGDSALYLCASSPRAGQTYEQYFGPGTRLTVT.

V is TRBV4-1 and J is TRBJ1-5, with 7 bases aligning to TRBD1. The CDR3 sequence is 15 residues long. V was pared by 4 bases and J by 4 bases, with 7 bases of the junction left unmatched. From germline, CDR1 is MGHRA and CDR2 YSYEKL. The CDR3 reads CASSLRDSLNQPQHF. Written as DNA, the CDR3 is TGCGCCAGCAGCCTACGGGACAGCCTTAATCAGCCCCAGCATTTT.

The chain recombines TRBV10-2 with TRBJ2-5; D gene ambiguous. This CDR3 has 12 residues. Germline CDR1 reads WSHSY; CDR2 reads SAAADI. The V and J ends lost 2 bases and 5 bases respectively, with 6 bases between them. The chain's CDR3 is CASSERGETQYF. CDR3 sequence (DNA): TGCGCCAGCAGTGAGCGAGGCGAGACCCAGTACTTC.

The chain joins TRBV29-1 to TRBJ2-1; D is ambiguous. Germline V gives CDR1 SQVTM, CDR2 ANQGSEA. The V and J ends lost 3 bases and 5 bases respectively, with 11 bases between them. The CDR3 contains 13 residues. CDR3 amino acids: CSVDPSIDNEQFF. The CDR3 DNA sequence: TGCAGCGTTGACCCGTCAATCGACAATGAGCAGTTCTTC.

The gene calls are TRBV5-4 and TRBJ1-2; TRBD1 matches at 8 bases. With V trimmed by 1 base and J by 3 bases, 8 bases remained unmatched. The CDR3 loop spans 16 amino acids. CDR1 and CDR2 (germline): SGHNT, YYREEE (reference sequence). DNA for the CDR3: TGTGCCAGCAGCTTGTCCAGCCAGGGGGCCGACTATGGCTACACCTTC. It is translated as CASSLSSQGADYGYTF.

The chain joins TRBV25-1 to TRBJ2-3, with D unclear. This CDR3 is built from 14 residues. The V and J ends lost 1 base and 4 bases respectively, with 9 bases between them. The germline V gene has CDR1 MGHDK and CDR2 SYGVNS. CDR3 residues: CASSEWAEADTQYF. The CDR3 bases are TGTGCCAGCAGTGAATGGGCCGAGGCAGATACGCAGTATTTT. Full variable domain (outside the CDR3, taken from reference TRBV25-1 and TRBJ2-3): EADIYQTPRYLVIGTGKKITLECSQTMGHDKMYWYQQDPGMELHLIHYSYGVNSTEKGDLSSESTVSRIRTEHFPLTLESARPSHTSQYLCASSEWAEADTQYFGPGTRLTVL.

This clone has just a few counts. This sequence joins TRBV10-1 and TRBJ2-7, with TRBD1 matching 9 bases. CDR1 and CDR2 from the germline V gene are WNHNN and SYGVQD (reference sequence). V lost 5 bases and J lost 5; bases outside the gene matches: 7. The CDR3 covers 14 residues. The CDR3 bases are TGCGCCAGCAGTCGGACAGGGGAAGGGAACGAGCAGTACTTC. This sequence encodes CASSRTGEGNEQYF.

The chain uses TRBV10-3 and TRBJ2-7; 8 bases match TRBD1. Germline assignment: CDR1 ENHRY and CDR2 SYGVKD. After removal of 2 bases from V and 5 bases from J, the junction contained 14 bases not matched to a gene. This CDR3 region has 17 residues. The CDR3 DNA sequence: TGTGCCATCAGTGAGCCTAACCACAGGACAGGGTCCCACGAGCAGTACTTC. Its protein product is CAISEPNHRTGSHEQYF.

The V gene is TRBV7-2, the J gene TRBJ2-1, with 8 bases aligning to TRBD1. CDR1 is SGHTA and CDR2 is FQGNSA in the germline V gene. This CDR3 is 15 amino acids long. J lost 3 bases, V lost 2 bases, and 3 bases had no gene match. The CDR3 region is CASSLLDRDYNEQFF. The CDR3 DNA reads as TGTGCCAGCAGCTTACTGGACAGGGACTACAATGAGCAGTTCTTC. The complete variable domain, with remaining parts taken from reference TRBV7-2 and TRBJ2-1, reads GAGVSQSPSNKVTEKGKDVELRCDPISGHTALYWYRQSLGQGLEFLIYFQGNSAPDKSGLPSDRFSAERTGGSVSTLTIQRTQQEDSAVYLCASSLLDRDYNEQFFGPGTRLTVL.

The chain has TRBV19 and TRBJ2-3; TRBD2 matches 14 bases. CDR3 length: 16 amino acids. After removal of 6 bases from V and 3 bases from J, the junction contained 5 bases not matched to a gene. CDR1 is LNHDA and CDR2 is SQIVND in the germline V gene (reference sequence). CDR3 amino acids: CASRLTSGRETDTQYF. The CDR3 region has the DNA TGTGCCAGTAGACTGACTAGCGGGAGGGAGACAGATACGCAGTATTTT.